The sequence of this TCR beta chain was determined in a study of blood T cells in healthy people across ages. J gave up 10 bases and V 4 bases, and 10 bases lay outside the gene matches. The CDR3 contains 14 residues. Looked up from germline, CDR1 is SQVTM and CDR2 is ANQGSEA. Primers used in a second PCR of roughly 6 to 11 cycles were a sample-barcoded 5' primer and a J-beta primer mix. TCRdb called the 5' RACE reads again in MiXCR, with one record for every CDR3 protein. Here the sample spans some 1,800,000 distinct CDR3 sequences, roughly two fifths being singletons. The chain combines TRBV29-1 with TRBJ2-1; the match to TRBD1 covers 10 bases. The receptor comes from a human donor in good health. Sequencing was done on a sample of blood. The CDR3 sequence: CSVGRRQGAYEQFF. The CDR3 nucleotides read TGCAGCGTTGGCCGGCGACAGGGGGCCTACGAGCAGTTCTTC.